These 17 T cell receptor beta chains were all obtained from the same sample, sequenced in a study of OX40 agonist ivuxolimab in advanced cancers. TCRdb's table, derived via immunoSEQ multiplex PCR, lists solely in-frame clones and lacks some. Among more than 80,000 clones listed, more than 80% were seen once. Sample: CD4+ or CD8+ T cells sorted from blood, taken in a trial of the OX40 agonist ivuxolimab. The source of these receptors is an adult with an advanced solid tumor such as melanoma, head and neck, liver or kidney cancer.

J is TRBJ1-3 and V is TRBV5-4; D might be TRBD1 (5 bases). CDR3 size: 16 residues. The germline V gene encodes CDR1 SGHNT and CDR2 YYREEE (reference sequence). Trimming cost V 0 bases and J 0 bases, with 10 bases left between them. CDR3 sequence reads: CASSLGGAYSGNTIYF. For the CDR3, the DNA is TGTGCCAGCAGCTTGGGTGGGGCATACTCTGGAAACACCATATATTTT.

CDR3: CASSVGGTGSYEQYF. CDR3 DNA: TGTGCCAGCAGCGTAGGTGGGACAGGGTCCTACGAGCAGTACTTC. The gene calls are TRBV9 and TRBJ2-7, with TRBD1 matching 9 bases. Germline trimming cut 0 bases from V and 1 base from J; bases unmatched to any gene: 2. Germline CDR1 and CDR2: SGDLS and YYNGEE. The CDR3 consists of 15 residues. Combining the CDR3 with reference TRBV9 and TRBJ2-7 gives the whole variable domain DSGVTQTPKHLITATGQRVTLRCSPRSGDLSVYWYQQSLDQGLQFLIQYYNGEERAKGNILERFSAQQFPDLHSELNLSSLELGDSALYFCASSVGGTGSYEQYFGPGTRLTVT.

The rearrangement uses TRBV29-1 and TRBJ2-1; TRBD1 is a possible D gene (6 bases). CDR3 length: 12 amino acids. Trimming left V 6 bases short and J 7 bases short, with 13 bases between. CDR1 is SQVTM and CDR2 is ANQGSEA in the germline V gene. The CDR3 nucleotides read TGCAGCGTGGGCAGGACAGTTAATGAGCAGTTCTTC. The encoded protein is CSVGRTVNEQFF.

V is TRBV7-9 and J is TRBJ2-1; D unclear. Germline CDR1 reads SEHNR; CDR2 reads FQNEAQ (reference sequence). The CDR3 sequence is 13 residues long. V was pared by 2 bases and J by 5 bases, with 7 bases between. The CDR3 loop reads CASSLTLNNEQFF. CDR3 nucleotides: TGTGCCAGCAGCTTAACCCTGAACAATGAGCAGTTCTTC.

The chain has TRBV28 and TRBJ2-7; TRBD2 matches 8 bases. The CDR3 is made up of 12 amino acids. V shed 10 bases and J 6 bases; nucleotides not matched to a gene: 8. The germline V gene encodes CDR1 MDHEN and CDR2 SYDVKM. Here the CDR3 DNA reads TGTGCCATTGGGGGGACTAGTGCCGAGCAGTACTTC. It specifies CAIGGTSAEQYF. The whole variable domain, filled in from reference TRBV28 and TRBJ2-7, reads DVKVTQSSRYLVKRTGEKVFLECVQDMDHENMFWYRQDPGLGLRLIYFSYDVKMKEKGDIPEGYSVSREKKERFSLILESASTNQTSMYLCAIGGTSAEQYFGPGTRLTVT.

The rearrangement links TRBV2 to TRBJ2-5, with a tentative D call TRBD1 (6 bases). The DNA matches TRBJ2-7 better at its end, which makes the J call doubtful. Germline assignment: CDR1 SNHLY and CDR2 FYNNEI. The CDR3 sequence is 14 residues long. This CDR3 is CASFKGDNSYEQYF. In DNA form, the CDR3 reads TGTGCCAGCTTTAAAGGGGACAACTCCTACGAGCAGTACTTC.

This clone was recorded only once. This sequence joins TRBV5-1 and TRBJ1-1; D not certain. This CDR3 comprises 14 residues. Trimming cost V 4 bases and J 4 bases, with 14 bases left between them. CDR1 is SGHRS, CDR2 YFSETQ, per germline. In DNA form, the CDR3 reads TGCGCCAGCAGCGGGTCGACATCCCCCACTGAAGCTTTCTTT. Its translation is CASSGSTSPTEAFF. Full variable domain (missing parts from reference TRBV5-1 and TRBJ1-1): KAGVTQTPRYLIKTRGQQVTLSCSPISGHRSVSWYQQTPGQGLQFLFEYFSETQRNKGNFPGRFSGRQFSNSRSEMNVSTLELGDSALYLCASSGSTSPTEAFFGQGTRLTVV.

The sample holds one count of this clone. This chain connects TRBV7-2 to TRBJ2-5, with 10 bases that match TRBD2. The trim removed 4 bases at V and 3 bases at J, leaving 8 bases unmatched. Germline V gene lookup returns CDR1 SGHTA and CDR2 FQGNSA. CDR3 length equals 16 residues. The CDR3 region is CASSSSLGLAEETQYF. CDR3 in DNA: TGTGCCAGCAGCTCGAGCCTCGGACTAGCGGAAGAGACCCAGTACTTC.

The rearrangement uses TRBV5-1 and TRBJ2-2; a possible D gene is TRBD2 (5 bases). This CDR3 has 15 residues. Germline V gives CDR1 SGHRS, CDR2 YFSETQ. Between the trimmed V and J ends, which lost 0 bases and 1 base, there was a span of 7 bases. CDR3 protein: CASSLESGNTGELFF. In nucleotides, the CDR3 is TGCGCCAGCAGCTTGGAGAGCGGGAACACCGGGGAGCTGTTTTTT.

The chain combines TRBV27 with TRBJ2-6; 7 bases align to TRBD1. Germline V gene data show CDR1 as MNHEY and CDR2 as SMNVEV (reference sequence). With 5 bases clipped from V and 0 bases from J, the junction kept 4 bases outside the gene matches. This CDR3 region has 16 residues. CDR3 protein: CASSRTGSSGANVLTF. The CDR3 coding sequence is TGTGCCAGCAGTAGGACAGGCAGCTCTGGGGCCAACGTCCTGACTTTC.

The count of this clone is one. The chain carries TRBV12-2 and TRBJ1-5; no check of the table's D call, TRBD1, against the DNA was made. TRBV12-2 is recorded as a pseudogene. The CDR3 is 18 amino acids. CDR3 sequence (DNA): TGTGCAAGTCGCTTAGCATCCTTAGCTCGACAGGGCAATCAGCCCCAGCATTTT. Its translation is CASRLASLARQGNQPQHF.

The genes are TRBV10-1 and TRBJ2-7; weak D call: TRBD2 (6 bases). V was cut by 3 bases and J by 0 bases, with 12 bases left in between. CDR3 length: 15 residues. Germline assignment: CDR1 WNHNN and CDR2 SYGVQD (reference sequence). The CDR3 DNA reads as TGCGCCAGCAGTGATGCGGCGGGAAGCTCCTACGAGCAGTACTTC. Residues: CASSDAAGSSYEQYF.

The chain combines TRBV19 with TRBJ1-5; D is unresolved. There are 13 residues in the CDR3. The ends were cut back, 1 base at V and 7 bases at J, with 8 bases in the middle. Per germline, CDR1 LNHDA and CDR2 SQIVND (reference sequence). This CDR3 is CASSIGAGQPQHF. The CDR3 nucleotides are TGTGCCAGTAGTATAGGGGCGGGGCAGCCCCAGCATTTT. The complete variable domain, with remaining parts taken from reference TRBV19 and TRBJ1-5, reads DGGITQSPKYLFRKEGQNVTLSCEQNLNHDAMYWYRQDPGQGLRLIYYSQIVNDFQKGDIAEGYSVSREKKESFPLTVTSAQKNPTAFYLCASSIGAGQPQHFGDGTRLSIL.

The CDR3, as DNA: TGTGCCAGCAGCCCCGGACAGGGTGGTTTACTTACTTACAATGAGCAGTTCTTC. Amino acids: CASSPGQGGLLTYNEQFF. The V and J genes are TRBV9 and TRBJ2-1, with 8 bases matching TRBD1. The CDR3 loop spans 18 amino acids. J gave up 4 bases and V 4 bases, and 16 bases lay outside the gene matches. CDR1 and CDR2 (germline): SGDLS, YYNGEE.

CDR3 sequence reads: CASSPENVYGYTF. DNA of the CDR3: TGTGCCAGCAGTCCCGAAAACGTCTATGGCTACACCTTC. V and J are TRBV6-1 and TRBJ1-2; D unclear. The germline V and J ends were trimmed by 5 bases and 4 bases, with 11 bases remaining between them. Germline V gene sequence: CDR1 MNHNS, CDR2 SASEGT. The CDR3 consists of 13 residues.

V gene TRBV5-1 combines with J gene TRBJ2-3; 10 nucleotides line up with TRBD2. Losses at the gene ends were 4 bases for V and 1 base for J; bases not matched to a gene: 6. CDR1 and CDR2 from the germline V gene are SGHRS and YFSETQ. The CDR3 runs to 16 residues. CDR3 coding DNA: TGCGCCAGCAGCACAATCGGACTAGCGGGCACAGATACGCAGTATTTT. Translated: CASSTIGLAGTDTQYF.

This sequence joins TRBV4-2 and TRBJ2-2; a weak D match, TRBD2 (6 bases). Germline CDR1 reads LGHNA; CDR2 reads YNFKEQ. The CDR3 has 18 residues. V dropped 2 bases and J dropped 0 bases, with 16 bases sitting between them. The CDR3 is CASSQLIQGLPNTGELFF. CDR3 bases: TGTGCCAGCAGCCAACTAATCCAGGGACTCCCGAACACCGGGGAGCTGTTTTTT.